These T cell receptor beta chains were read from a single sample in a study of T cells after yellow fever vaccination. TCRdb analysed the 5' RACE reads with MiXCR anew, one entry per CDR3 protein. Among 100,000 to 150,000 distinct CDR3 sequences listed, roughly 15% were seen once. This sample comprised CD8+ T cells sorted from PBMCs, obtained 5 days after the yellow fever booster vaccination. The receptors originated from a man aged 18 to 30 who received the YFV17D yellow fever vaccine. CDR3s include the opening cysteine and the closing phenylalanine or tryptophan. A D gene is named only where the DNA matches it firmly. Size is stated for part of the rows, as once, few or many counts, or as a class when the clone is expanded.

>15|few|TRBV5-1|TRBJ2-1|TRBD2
TGCGCCAGCAGCGTCTCGGGGGGAATCGCCAATGAGCAGTTCTTC
CASSVSGGIANEQFF
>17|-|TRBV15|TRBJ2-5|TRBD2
TGTGCCACCAGCAGAGGTCTAGCGGGGGGATCCGAGGGGACCCAGTACTTC
CATSRGLAGGSEGTQYF
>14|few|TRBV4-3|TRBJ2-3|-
TGCGCCAGCAACCCCAATCCGGGATCAGATACGCAGTATTTT
CASNPNPGSDTQYF
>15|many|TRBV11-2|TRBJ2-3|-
TGTGCCAGCAGCGAAACAGGGAGCCTGGCAGATACGCAGTATTTT
CASSETGSLADTQYF
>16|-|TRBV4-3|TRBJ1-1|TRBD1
TGCGCCAGCAGCCAAGGGGCAGGGGGCCTGAGAACTGAAGCTTTCTTT
CASSQGAGGLRTEAFF
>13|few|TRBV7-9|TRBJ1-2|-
TGTGCCAGCAGCTTAGCGGCAGTTTATGGCTACACCTTC
CASSLAAVYGYTF
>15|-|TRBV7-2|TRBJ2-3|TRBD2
TGTGCCAGCCTCGGCGGGGGGGCAATTGCAGATACGCAGTATTTT
CASLGGGAIADTQYF
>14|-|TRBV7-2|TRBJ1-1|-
TGTGCCAGCAGCTCCCTCAGGGACAACACTGAAGCTTTCTTT
CASSSLRDNTEAFF
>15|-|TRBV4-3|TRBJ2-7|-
TGCGCCAGCAGCCAAGATAGGAGTTTTACCTACGAGCAGTACTTC
CASSQDRSFTYEQYF
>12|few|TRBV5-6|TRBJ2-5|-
TGTGCCAGCAGCTCGTACCAAGAGACCCAGTACTTC
CASSSYQETQYF
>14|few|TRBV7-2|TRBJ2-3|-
TGTGCCAGTTCCTCCCCCTGGGGCACAGATACGCAGTATTTT
CASSSPWGTDTQYF
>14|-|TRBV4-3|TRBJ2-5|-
TGCGCCAGCAGCCACGGGTCGGGGCAAGAGACCCAGTACTTC
CASSHGSGQETQYF
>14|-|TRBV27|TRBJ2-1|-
TGTGCCAGCAGCAAGTACGGTAACCACAATGAGCAGTTCTTC
CASSKYGNHNEQFF
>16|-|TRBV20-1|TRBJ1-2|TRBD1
TGCAGTGCTAGAGAACGGGACAGGGCCGGAGACTATGGCTACACCTTC
CSARERDRAGDYGYTF
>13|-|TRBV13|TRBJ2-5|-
TGTGCCAGCAGCGCGGACTCCGAAGAGACCCAGTACTTC
CASSADSEETQYF
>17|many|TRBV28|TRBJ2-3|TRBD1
TGTGCCAGCTCCCGGGACAGGGGGGACTCTAGCACAGATACGCAGTATTTT
CASSRDRGDSSTDTQYF
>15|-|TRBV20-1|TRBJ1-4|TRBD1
TGCAGTGCTAGAGCCAGGGACAGGGTAACCGAAAAACTGTTTTTT
CSARARDRVTEKLFF
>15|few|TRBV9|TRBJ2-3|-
TGTGCCAGCAGCGTAGAGGCCAACATAGCATATACGCAGTATTTT
CASSVEANIAYTQYF
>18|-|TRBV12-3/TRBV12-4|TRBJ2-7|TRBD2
TGTGCCAGCAGTTACTCAGAGCGGGGGGGGCCCCGTCCCTACGAGCAGTACTTC
CASSYSERGGPRPYEQYF
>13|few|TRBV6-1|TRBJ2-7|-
TGTGCCAGCAGTGACCTGAATAGGGAGGAGCAGTACTTC
CASSDLNREEQYF
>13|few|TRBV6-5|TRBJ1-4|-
TGTGCCACCAGGGGACTGCGGAATGAAAAACTGTTTTTT
CATRGLRNEKLFF
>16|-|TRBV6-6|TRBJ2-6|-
TGTGCCAGCAGGCGGGGGACAAGCTCTGGGGCCAACGTCCTGACTTTC
CASRRGTSSGANVLTF
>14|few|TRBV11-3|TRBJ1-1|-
TGTGCCAGCAGCTTAGTGGGGGATGATCAGAATGCTTTCTTT
CASSLVGDDQNAFF
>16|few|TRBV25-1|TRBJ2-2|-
TGTGCCAGCAGTGATCTATTCCGGGAAAACACCGGGGAGCTGTTTTTT
CASSDLFRENTGELFF
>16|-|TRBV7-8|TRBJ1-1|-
TGTGCCAGCAGACAAAATCACAGGCCCCGGAACACTGAAGCTTTCTTT
CASRQNHRPRNTEAFF
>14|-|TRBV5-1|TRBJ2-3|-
TGCGCCAGCAGCTTACTAGTGAGCACAGATACGCAGTATTTT
CASSLLVSTDTQYF
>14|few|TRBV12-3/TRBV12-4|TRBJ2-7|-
TGTGCCAGCAGTTTTACATTCGGGGCCTACGAGCAGTACTTC
CASSFTFGAYEQYF
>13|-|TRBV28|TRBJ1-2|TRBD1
TGTGCCAGCAGCAGGACAGGTTTCTATGGCTACACCTTC
CASSRTGFYGYTF